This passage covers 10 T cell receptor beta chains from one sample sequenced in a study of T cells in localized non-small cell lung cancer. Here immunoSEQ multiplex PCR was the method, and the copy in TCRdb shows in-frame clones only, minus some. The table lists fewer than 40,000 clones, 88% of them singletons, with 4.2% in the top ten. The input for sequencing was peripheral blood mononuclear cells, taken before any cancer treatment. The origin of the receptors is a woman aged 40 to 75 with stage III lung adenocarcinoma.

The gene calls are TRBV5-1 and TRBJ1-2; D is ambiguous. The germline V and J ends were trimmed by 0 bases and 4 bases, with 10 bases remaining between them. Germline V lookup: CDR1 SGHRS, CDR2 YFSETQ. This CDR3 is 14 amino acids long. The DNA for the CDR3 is TGCGCCAGCAGCTTGGAGGGCAGTTTCTATGGCTACACCTTC. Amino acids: CASSLEGSFYGYTF. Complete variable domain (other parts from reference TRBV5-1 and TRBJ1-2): KAGVTQTPRYLIKTRGQQVTLSCSPISGHRSVSWYQQTPGQGLQFLFEYFSETQRNKGNFPGRFSGRQFSNSRSEMNVSTLELGDSALYLCASSLEGSFYGYTFGSGTRLTVV.

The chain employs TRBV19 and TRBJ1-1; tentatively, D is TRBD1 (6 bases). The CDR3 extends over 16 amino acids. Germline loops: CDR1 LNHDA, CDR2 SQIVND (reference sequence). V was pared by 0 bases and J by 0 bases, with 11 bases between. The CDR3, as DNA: TGTGCCAGTAGTATAGATAAGGGGGGGGTGAACACTGAAGCTTTCTTT. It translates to CASSIDKGGVNTEAFF.

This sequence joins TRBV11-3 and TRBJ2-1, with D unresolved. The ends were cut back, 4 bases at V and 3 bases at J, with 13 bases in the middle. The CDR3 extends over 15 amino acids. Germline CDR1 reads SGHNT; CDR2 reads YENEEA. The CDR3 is CASSSPDGLYNEQFF. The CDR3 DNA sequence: TGTGCCAGCAGCTCTCCGGACGGCCTCTACAATGAGCAGTTCTTC. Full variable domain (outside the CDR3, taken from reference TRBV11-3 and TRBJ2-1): EAGVVQSPRYKIIEKKQPVAFWCNPISGHNTLYWYLQNLGQGPELLIRYENEEAVDDSQLPKDRFSAERLKGVDSTLKIQPAELGDSAVYLCASSSPDGLYNEQFFGPGTRLTVL.

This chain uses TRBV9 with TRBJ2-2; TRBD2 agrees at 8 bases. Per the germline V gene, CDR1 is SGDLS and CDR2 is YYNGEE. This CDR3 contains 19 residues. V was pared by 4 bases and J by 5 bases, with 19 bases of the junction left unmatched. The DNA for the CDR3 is TGTGCCAGCAGCCCTAGGGAGGTGAGGGGAGCGGGAGTTACCGGGGAGCTGTTTTTT. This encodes CASSPREVRGAGVTGELFF. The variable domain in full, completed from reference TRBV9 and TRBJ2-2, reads DSGVTQTPKHLITATGQRVTLRCSPRSGDLSVYWYQQSLDQGLQFLIQYYNGEERAKGNILERFSAQQFPDLHSELNLSSLELGDSALYFCASSPREVRGAGVTGELFFGEGSRLTVL.

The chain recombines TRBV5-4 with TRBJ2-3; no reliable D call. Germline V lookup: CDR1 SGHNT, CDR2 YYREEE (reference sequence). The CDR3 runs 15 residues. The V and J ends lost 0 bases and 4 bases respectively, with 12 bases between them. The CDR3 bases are TGTGCCAGCAGCTTGGTGGACCCGCAGGCAGATACGCAGTATTTT. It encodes CASSLVDPQADTQYF.

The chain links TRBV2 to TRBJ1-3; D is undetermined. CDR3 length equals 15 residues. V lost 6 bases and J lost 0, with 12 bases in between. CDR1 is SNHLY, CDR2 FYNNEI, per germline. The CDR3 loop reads CASSPGRFSGNTIYF. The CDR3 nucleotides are TGTGCCAGCAGCCCCGGACGGTTCTCTGGAAACACCATATATTTT.

CDR3 coding DNA: TGTGCCAGCAGCAAGGGCTACGAGCAGTACTTC. This translates into CASSKGYEQYF. The chain is built from TRBV7-9 and TRBJ2-7, with no clear D. With 5 bases removed from V and 3 bases from J, the gap between germline ends came to 5 bases. The CDR3 runs 11 residues. Germline assignment: CDR1 SEHNR and CDR2 FQNEAQ (reference sequence).

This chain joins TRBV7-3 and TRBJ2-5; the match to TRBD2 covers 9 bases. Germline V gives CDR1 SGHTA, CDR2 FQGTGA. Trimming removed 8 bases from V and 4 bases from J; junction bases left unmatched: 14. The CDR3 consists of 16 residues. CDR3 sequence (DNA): TGTGCCAGCGCCTCGGGGTCGGCGGGGGGGCCAGAGACCCAGTACTTC. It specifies CASASGSAGGPETQYF.

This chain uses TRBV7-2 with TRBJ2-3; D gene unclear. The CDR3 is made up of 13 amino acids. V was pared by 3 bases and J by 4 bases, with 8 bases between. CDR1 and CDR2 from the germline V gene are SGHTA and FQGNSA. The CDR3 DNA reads TGTGCCAGCAGCTTTCTAGGTGCAGATACGCAGTATTTT. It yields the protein CASSFLGADTQYF.

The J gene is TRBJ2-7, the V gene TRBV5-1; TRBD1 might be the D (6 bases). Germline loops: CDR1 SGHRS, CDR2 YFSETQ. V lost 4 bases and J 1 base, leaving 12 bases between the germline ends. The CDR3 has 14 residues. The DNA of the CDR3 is TGCGCCAGCAGCACCGGGGACACTTCCTACGAGCAGTACTTC. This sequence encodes CASSTGDTSYEQYF.